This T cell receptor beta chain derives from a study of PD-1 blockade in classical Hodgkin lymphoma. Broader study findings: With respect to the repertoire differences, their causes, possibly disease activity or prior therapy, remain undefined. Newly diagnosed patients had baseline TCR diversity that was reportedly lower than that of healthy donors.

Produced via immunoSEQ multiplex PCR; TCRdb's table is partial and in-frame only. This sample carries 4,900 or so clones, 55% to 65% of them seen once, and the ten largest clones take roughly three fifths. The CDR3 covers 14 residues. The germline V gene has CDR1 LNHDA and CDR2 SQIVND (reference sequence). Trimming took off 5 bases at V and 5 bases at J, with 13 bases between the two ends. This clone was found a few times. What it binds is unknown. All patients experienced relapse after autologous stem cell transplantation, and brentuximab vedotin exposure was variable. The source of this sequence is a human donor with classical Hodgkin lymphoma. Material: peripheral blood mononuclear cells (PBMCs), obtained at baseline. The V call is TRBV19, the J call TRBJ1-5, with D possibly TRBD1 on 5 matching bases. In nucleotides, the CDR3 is TGTGCCAGTAGTTCTCAGGGTCTCCATCAGCCCCAGCATTTT. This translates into CASSSQGLHQPQHF.